This T cell receptor (beta chain) appears in the sequencing data of a study of shared clonotypes between healthy human individuals (dated by TCRdb to 2020 to 2022). For the study in its entirety: Three men and two women, aged 18 to 49 years, made up the cohort. For each donor, three plates each were used for CD4 naive and CD4 memory, two plates were used for CD8 naive, and one plate was used for CD8 memory. The study deeply sequenced blood TCR repertoires of several healthy adults to estimate repertoire size and the extent of clonotype sharing between individuals. To increase sequencing depth and limit assay-specific biases, TCR repertoire library preparation and sequencing were carried out by different laboratories using diverse techniques. Leukapheresis yielded between about 0.85 and 9 billion PBMCs per donor. General findings and caveats noted by the study authors: Sampling was restricted to blood, and TCR repertoires in tissue are likely to differ from TCR repertoires in blood. Higher generation probabilities were observed for clonotypes shared by all four sorted-subset donors than for non-shared clonotypes. Because the study included only a small number of donors, the genetic and exposure-history diversity represented was limited. Incomplete sequencing was indicated by rarefaction of sorted-subset datasets, despite the large sequencing depth. Larger estimated clonotype richness was generally found for naive subsets than for memory subsets. Pairwise subsampling led to the expectation that sequencing depth would affect the degree of clonotype sharing among donors. Across four donors, about 4.5% of naive CD4, approximately 4% of naive CD8, 2.3% of memory CD4, and under 0.45% of memory CD8 clonotypes were shared.

TCR CDR3 regions were amplified from genomic DNA by multiplex PCR using the deep immunoSEQ assay. Extracted genomic DNA from each cell subset was spread evenly across all wells of several immunoSEQ 96-well plates, with each plate serving as a replicate. For sorted subsets, approximately 190 ng of genomic DNA, equivalent to some 30,000 T cell genomes, went into each replicate PCR. Purified libraries were measured with a Qubit 3.0 fluorometer, size-checked on a Bioanalyzer 2100, and measured again with the KAPA Library Quantification kit. Every immunoSEQ 96-well plate was sequenced on a separate single-read 150-cycle Illumina NextSeq 550 flow cell. As for the authors' bioinformatics: Because only junctional sequences without quality scores were contained in the immunoSEQ output, filtering matching that applied to full-length reads could not be performed. Sequences were annotated with PyIR, a Python wrapper for IgBLAST v1.9, using IMGT germline references to assign V/J genes and CDR3. Reads were removed for weak V/J assignments (E-value above 1e-6), missing CDR3, stop codons, out-of-frame junctions, or ambiguous translated residues. V3J clonotypes were defined as sequences sharing the same inferred V gene, J gene, and CDR3 amino acid sequence. To compute the percentage overlap between repertoires, the number of shared unique clonotypes was divided by the size of the smaller repertoire. Richness of each repertoire was evaluated using RTK rarefaction, the Chao1 estimator, and Recon v2.1 estimates of unobserved clonotypes. Generation probabilities for all TCRbeta clonotypes obtained by the gDNA method from a few donors were computed using OLGA. TCRdb carries this immuneACCESS record with in-frame sequences only. Its versions omit some clonotypes, under half of them owing to an unresolved V gene in the studies checked, with the rest unexplained. Clone size and V and J calls were adopted from that table, with D and trimming inferred from the DNA. Counted in this sample were more than 500,000 clones; 85% to 95% of them appeared once. The ten biggest clones cover over 0.095% of the sample.

CD8 naive samples were CD45RO-negative cells positively selected for CCR7, giving a CD45RA+CCR7+ population that excluded TemRA cells. The donors were healthy, HIV-negative adults who had no recently reported acute infections or vaccinations. Only Caucasian adults living in Nashville, Tennessee, USA were represented among the donors. Blood was collected by leukapheresis, and PBMCs were isolated by Ficoll-Histopaque density gradient centrifugation and then cryopreserved in liquid nitrogen vapor phase. Purity and quantity of every magnetically sorted T cell population were checked by analytical flow cytometry. Genomic DNA was isolated from every sorted fraction and measured by UV absorbance on a Nanodrop 2000c. CDR1 and CDR2 are read off the germline V gene as MDHEN and SYDVKM. V has 6 bases trimmed and J has 6 bases trimmed; junction bases matching no gene number 18. The CDR3, cysteine through phenylalanine, is 18 amino acids long. The sequence is cut down to CDR3 DNA, 54 bases in frame from base 1.

As for this clone: Its antigen remains unidentified. Per-nucleotide qualities are absent, and no much larger clonotype sits a single base away.

Source material: naive CD8+ T cells sorted from blood. Reading the label with the study, this specimen's cell subset or site is: CD45RA+CCR7+. This sequence originates from a woman aged 25-40 years in good health. The rearranged chain carries TRBV28 and TRBJ1-5; a stretch of 9 junction bases matches TRBD1. This receptor has the CDR3 CASRVQEHRGLNRQPQHF. Here is the DNA: TGTGCCAGCAGGGTACAGGAACACAGGGGGCTGAACCGTCAGCCCCAGCATTTT.